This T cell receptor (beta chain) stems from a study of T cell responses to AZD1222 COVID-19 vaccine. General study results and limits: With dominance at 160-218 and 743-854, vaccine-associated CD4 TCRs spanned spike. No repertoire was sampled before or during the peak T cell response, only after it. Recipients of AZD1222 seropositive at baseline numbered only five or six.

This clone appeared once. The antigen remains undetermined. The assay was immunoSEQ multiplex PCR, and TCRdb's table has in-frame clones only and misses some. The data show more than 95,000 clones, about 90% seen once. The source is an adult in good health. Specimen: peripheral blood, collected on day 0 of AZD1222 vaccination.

Here the CDR3 DNA reads TGTGCCAGCAGGTCACAGGGTGGGGGGAATCAGCCCCAGCATTTT. This sequence encodes CASRSQGGGNQPQHF. This chain connects TRBV28 to TRBJ1-5, with D perhaps matching TRBD1 (6 bases). Between the trimmed V and J ends, which lost 6 bases and 4 bases, there was a span of 16 bases. There are 15 residues in the CDR3. CDR1 is MDHEN, CDR2 SYDVKM, per germline.